The clone carrying this TCR beta chain has a handful of counts. This entry belongs to a study of blood T cell repertoires in COVID-19. Study as a whole: From the United States, Italy and Spain came samples of acute and convalescent COVID-19. PBMCs, B-cell-depleted T cells, or T cells were the source of the cDNA or gDNA that made up the material.

The authors' processing: Using reference gene primer amplification, nucleated cell counts were estimated. Some clones are missing from TCRdb's copy, which holds only in-frame ones; the method was immunoSEQ multiplex PCR. The V and J calls and clone size were taken over from that table, and D and trimming were inferred from the DNA. There are about 42,000 clones in the sample; 70% to 80% occur only once, and 8.5% lies in the top ten. Per the germline V gene, CDR1 is SNHLY and CDR2 is FYNNEI. Trimming took off 4 bases at V and 3 bases at J, with 6 bases between the two ends. The CDR3 consists of 12 residues.

The chain uses TRBV2 and TRBJ2-5; D not certain. This clonotype was sampled from a man between 65 and 79 years old with active or convalescent COVID-19. Sample: peripheral blood. CDR3 protein: CASSALEETQYF. The CDR3 DNA follows: TGTGCCAGCAGTGCACTGGAAGAGACCCAGTACTTC.